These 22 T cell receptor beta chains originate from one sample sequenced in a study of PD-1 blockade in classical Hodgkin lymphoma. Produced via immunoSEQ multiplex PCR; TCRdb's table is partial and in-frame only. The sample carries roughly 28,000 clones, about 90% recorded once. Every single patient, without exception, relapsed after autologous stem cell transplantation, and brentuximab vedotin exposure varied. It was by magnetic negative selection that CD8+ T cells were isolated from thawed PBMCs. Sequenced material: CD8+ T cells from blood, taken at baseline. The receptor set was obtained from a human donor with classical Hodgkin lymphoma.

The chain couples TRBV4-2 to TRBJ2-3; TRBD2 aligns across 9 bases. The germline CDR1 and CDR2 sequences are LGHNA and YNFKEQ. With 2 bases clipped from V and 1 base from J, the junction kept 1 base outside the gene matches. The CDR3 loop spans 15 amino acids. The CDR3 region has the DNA TGTGCCAGCAGCCAACGACTAGCGGGCACAGATACGCAGTATTTT. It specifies CASSQRLAGTDTQYF.

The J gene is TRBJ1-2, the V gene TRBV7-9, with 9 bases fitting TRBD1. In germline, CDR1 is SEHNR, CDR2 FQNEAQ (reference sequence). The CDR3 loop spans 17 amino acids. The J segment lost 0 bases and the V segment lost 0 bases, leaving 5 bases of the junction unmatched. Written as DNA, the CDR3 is TGTGCCAGCAGCTTAGCTCTGAGACAGGGGGCTAACTATGGCTACACCTTC. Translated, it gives CASSLALRQGANYGYTF.

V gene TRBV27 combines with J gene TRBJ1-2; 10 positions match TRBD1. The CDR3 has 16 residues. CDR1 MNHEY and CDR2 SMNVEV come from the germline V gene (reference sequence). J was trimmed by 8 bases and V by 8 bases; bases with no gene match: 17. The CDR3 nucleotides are TGTGCCAGCGCCCATTACCGGGACAGGGGTCGAGGAGGCTACACCTTC. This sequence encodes CASAHYRDRGRGGYTF.

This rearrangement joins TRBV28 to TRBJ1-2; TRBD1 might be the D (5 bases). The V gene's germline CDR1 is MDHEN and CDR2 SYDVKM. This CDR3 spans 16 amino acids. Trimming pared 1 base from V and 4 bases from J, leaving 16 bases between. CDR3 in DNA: TGTGCCAGCAGTTTATTTCTGGTGGGGCGGCCCTATGGCTACACCTTC. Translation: CASSLFLVGRPYGYTF.

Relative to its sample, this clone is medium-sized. The CDR3 nucleotides read TGCGCCAGCAGCTTGGTCAAGCTAGCGGGCACAGATACGCAGTATTTT. This encodes CASSLVKLAGTDTQYF. The rearrangement uses TRBV5-1 and TRBJ2-3; 7 nucleotides line up with TRBD2. CDR3 length: 16 amino acids. CDR1 SGHRS and CDR2 YFSETQ come from the germline V gene. The ends lost 0 bases at V and 1 base at J; junction bases unmatched: 5.

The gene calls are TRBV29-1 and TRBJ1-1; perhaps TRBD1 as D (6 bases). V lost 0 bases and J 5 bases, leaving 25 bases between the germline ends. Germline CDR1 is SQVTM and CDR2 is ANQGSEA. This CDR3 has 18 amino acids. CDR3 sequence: CSVEDSRQGLSGWTEAFF. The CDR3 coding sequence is TGCAGCGTTGAAGATAGTCGGCAGGGGCTCTCGGGGTGGACTGAAGCTTTCTTT. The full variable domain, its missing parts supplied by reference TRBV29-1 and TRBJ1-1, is SAVISQKPSRDICQRGTSLTIQCQVDSQVTMMFWYRQQPGQSLTLIATANQGSEATYESGFVIDKFPISRPNLTFSTLTVSNMSPEDSSIYLCSVEDSRQGLSGWTEAFFGQGTRLTVV.

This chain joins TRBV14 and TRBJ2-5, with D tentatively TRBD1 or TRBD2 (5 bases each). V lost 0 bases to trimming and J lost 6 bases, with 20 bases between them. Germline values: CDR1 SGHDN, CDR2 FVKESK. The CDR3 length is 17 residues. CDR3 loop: CASSQDPPWGTRKTQYF. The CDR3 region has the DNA TGTGCCAGCAGCCAAGATCCCCCCTGGGGGACGCGAAAGACCCAGTACTTC.

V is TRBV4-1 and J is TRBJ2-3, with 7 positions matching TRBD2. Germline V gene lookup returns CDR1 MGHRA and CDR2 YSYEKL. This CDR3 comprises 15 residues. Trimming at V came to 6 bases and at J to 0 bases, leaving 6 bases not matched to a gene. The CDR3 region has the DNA TGCGCCAGCAGGAACGGACTAGATAGCACAGATACGCAGTATTTT. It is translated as CASRNGLDSTDTQYF.

CDR3 loop: CASSWLISYNEQFF. CDR3 sequence (DNA): TGTGCCAGCAGCTGGTTGATATCCTACAATGAGCAGTTCTTC. V gene TRBV7-2 combines with J gene TRBJ2-1; no firm D call. The CDR3 length is 14 residues. The V end lost 4 bases, the J end lost 1 base, and 8 bases lay between the germline ends. CDR1 and CDR2 from the germline V gene are SGHTA and FQGNSA. The whole variable domain, filled in from reference TRBV7-2 and TRBJ2-1, reads GAGVSQSPSNKVTEKGKDVELRCDPISGHTALYWYRQSLGQGLEFLIYFQGNSAPDKSGLPSDRFSAERTGGSVSTLTIQRTQQEDSAVYLCASSWLISYNEQFFGPGTRLTVL.

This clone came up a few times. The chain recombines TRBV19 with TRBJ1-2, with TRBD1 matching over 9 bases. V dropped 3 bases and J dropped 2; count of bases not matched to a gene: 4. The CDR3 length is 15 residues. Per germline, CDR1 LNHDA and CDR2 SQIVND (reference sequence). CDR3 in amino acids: CASSIPQGANYGYTF. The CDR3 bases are TGTGCCAGTAGTATCCCACAGGGGGCCAACTATGGCTACACCTTC.

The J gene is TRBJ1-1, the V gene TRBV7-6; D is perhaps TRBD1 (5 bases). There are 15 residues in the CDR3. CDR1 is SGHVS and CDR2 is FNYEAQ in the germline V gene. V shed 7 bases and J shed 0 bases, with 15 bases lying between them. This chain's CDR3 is CASTPFGTVNTEAFF. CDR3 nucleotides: TGTGCCAGCACCCCTTTTGGGACGGTGAACACTGAAGCTTTCTTT. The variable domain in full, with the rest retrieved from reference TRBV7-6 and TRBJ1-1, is GAGVSQSPRYKVTKRGQDVALRCDPISGHVSLYWYRQALGQGPEFLTYFNYEAQQDKSGLPNDRFSAERPEGSISTLTIQRTEQRDSAMYRCASTPFGTVNTEAFFGQGTRLTVV.

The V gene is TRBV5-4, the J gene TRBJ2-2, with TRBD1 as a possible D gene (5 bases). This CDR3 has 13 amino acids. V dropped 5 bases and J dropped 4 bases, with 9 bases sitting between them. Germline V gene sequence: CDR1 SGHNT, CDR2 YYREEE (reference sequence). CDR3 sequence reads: CASRWGGTGELFF. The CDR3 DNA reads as TGTGCCAGCAGGTGGGGCGGCACCGGGGAGCTGTTTTTT.

The CDR3 DNA follows: TGTGCCAGCAGCTCGCCTAGCGGGAGATACGAGCAGTACTTC. It translates to CASSSPSGRYEQYF. This chain joins TRBV5-8 and TRBJ2-7; TRBD2 aligns across 10 bases. V dropped 3 bases and J dropped 4; count of bases not matched to a gene: 4. In germline, CDR1 is SGHTS, CDR2 YDEGEE. The CDR3 is 14 residues long.

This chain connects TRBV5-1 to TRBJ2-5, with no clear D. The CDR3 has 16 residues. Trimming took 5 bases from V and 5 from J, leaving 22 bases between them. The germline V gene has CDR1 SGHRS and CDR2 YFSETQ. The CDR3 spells CASRSPRLLGSETQYF. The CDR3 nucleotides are TGCGCCAGCAGGTCCCCCCGGTTATTGGGATCCGAGACCCAGTACTTC.

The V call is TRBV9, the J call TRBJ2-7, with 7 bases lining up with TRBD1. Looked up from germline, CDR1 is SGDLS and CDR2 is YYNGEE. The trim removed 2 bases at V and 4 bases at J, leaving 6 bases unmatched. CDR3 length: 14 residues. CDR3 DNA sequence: TGTGCCAGCAGCGTGTGGGACAGACCATACGAGCAGTACTTC. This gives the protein CASSVWDRPYEQYF.

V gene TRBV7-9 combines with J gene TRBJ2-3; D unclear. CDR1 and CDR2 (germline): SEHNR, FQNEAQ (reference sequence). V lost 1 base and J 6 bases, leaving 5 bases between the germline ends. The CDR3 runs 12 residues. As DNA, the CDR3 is TGTGCCAGCAGCTTAGACCAGGATACGCAGTATTTT. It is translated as CASSLDQDTQYF.

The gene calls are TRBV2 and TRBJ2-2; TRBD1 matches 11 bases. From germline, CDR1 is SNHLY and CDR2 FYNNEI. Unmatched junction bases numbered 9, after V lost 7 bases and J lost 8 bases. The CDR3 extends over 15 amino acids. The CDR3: CASTGTGGTAGELFF. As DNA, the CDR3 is TGTGCCAGCACAGGGACAGGGGGGACTGCTGGGGAGCTGTTTTTT.

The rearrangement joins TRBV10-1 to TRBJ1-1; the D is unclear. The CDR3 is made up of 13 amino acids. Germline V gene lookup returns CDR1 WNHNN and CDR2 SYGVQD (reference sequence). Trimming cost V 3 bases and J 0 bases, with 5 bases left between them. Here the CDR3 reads CASSELLNTEAFF. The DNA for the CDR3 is TGCGCCAGCAGTGAATTGTTGAACACTGAAGCTTTCTTT.

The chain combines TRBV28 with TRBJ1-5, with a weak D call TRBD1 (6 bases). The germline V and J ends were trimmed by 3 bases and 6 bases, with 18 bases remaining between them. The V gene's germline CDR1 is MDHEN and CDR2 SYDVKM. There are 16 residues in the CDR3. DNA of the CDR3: TGTGCCAGCAGTTTGATAACAGGGCCGTTGACTCAGCCCCAGCATTTT. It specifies CASSLITGPLTQPQHF.

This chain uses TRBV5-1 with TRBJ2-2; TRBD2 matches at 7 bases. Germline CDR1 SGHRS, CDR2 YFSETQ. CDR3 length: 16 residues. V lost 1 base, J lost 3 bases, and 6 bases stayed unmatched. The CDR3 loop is CASSLIAGTDTGELFF. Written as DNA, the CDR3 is TGCGCCAGCAGCTTGATAGCGGGTACGGACACCGGGGAGCTGTTTTTT.

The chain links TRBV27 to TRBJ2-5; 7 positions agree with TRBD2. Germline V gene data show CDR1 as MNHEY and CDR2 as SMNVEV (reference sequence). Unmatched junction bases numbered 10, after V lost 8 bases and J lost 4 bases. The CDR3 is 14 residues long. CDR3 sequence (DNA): TGTGCCAGCGCGGAGGAGGGAGGGCCAGAGACCCAGTACTTC. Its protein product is CASAEEGGPETQYF.

The CDR3 region has the DNA TGCGCCAGCAGCTACACAGGCGTTGCTAATGAAAAACTGTTTTTT. Its translation is CASSYTGVANEKLFF. V usage is TRBV5-1 and J usage is TRBJ1-4; D is possibly TRBD1 (5 bases). CDR3 size: 15 residues. Germline V CDR1 and CDR2: SGHRS, YFSETQ. Between the trimmed V and J ends, which lost 3 bases and 3 bases, there was a span of 12 bases.